This TCR beta chain was identified during a study of T-cell memory formation after mild COVID-19. V was shortened by 2 bases and J by 1 base, with 9 bases between the two germline ends. CDR1 is ENHRY and CDR2 is SYGVKD in the germline V gene. The CDR3 contains 14 residues. TCRdb analysed the 5' RACE reads with MiXCR anew, one entry per CDR3 protein. The sample contains 400,000 to 550,000 distinct CDR3 sequences, around 27% of which appear only once. This clonotype was counted between two and nine times. The V call is TRBV10-3, the J call TRBJ2-7; a weak D match, TRBD1 (6 bases). The sequenced material came from PBMCs or a T cell subset sorted from them (not recorded which). The TCR was taken from an adult woman who had mild COVID-19 (a few samples of this study predate the infection). Cell type and time point are not known. This CDR3 is CAISEDRTSYEQYF. The CDR3 DNA sequence: TGTGCCATCAGTGAGGACAGGACGTCCTACGAGCAGTACTTC.